The rows below give T cell receptor beta chains drawn from one sample of a study of blood T cell repertoires in COVID-19. Profiled with immunoSEQ multiplex PCR; TCRdb holds only in-frame clones, not every one. The sample has just over 300,000 clones, 65% to 90% seen once. Sequenced material: PBMCs or T cells enriched from blood (not recorded which). Every receptor here comes from a man aged 25 to 45 who had recovered from COVID-19. CDR3s include the opening cysteine and the closing phenylalanine or tryptophan. A D gene is named only where the DNA matches it firmly. Size is stated for part of the rows, as once, few or many counts, or as a class when the clone is expanded.

D: .; size: .; V: TRBV5-1; J: TRBJ1-6; CDR3: CASSRLRDTGSPLHF; DNA: TGCGCCAGCAGCCGACTCCGGGACACCGGTTCACCCCTCCACTTT
D: TRBD2; size: .; V: TRBV30; J: TRBJ2-7; CDR3: CAWNLAGLDEQYF; DNA: TGTGCCTGGAACCTAGCGGGACTCGACGAGCAGTACTTC
D: .; size: few; V: TRBV5-1; J: TRBJ2-5; CDR3: CASTVLAFKETQYF; DNA: TGCGCCAGCACGGTGCTAGCGTTTAAAGAGACCCAGTACTTC
D: TRBD1; size: .; V: TRBV14; J: TRBJ1-4; CDR3: CASSQEGVLGTGVRKLFF; DNA: TGTGCCAGCAGCCAAGAGGGGGTCCTCGGGACAGGGGTACGAAAACTGTTTTTT
D: TRBD1; size: .; V: TRBV18; J: TRBJ1-1; CDR3: CASSPTGLNTEAFF; DNA: TGTGCCAGCTCACCGACAGGGTTGAACACTGAAGCTTTCTTT
D: .; size: .; V: TRBV7-8; J: TRBJ2-2; CDR3: CASSDRTLAGELFF; DNA: TGTGCCAGTTCTGACAGGACCCTTGCCGGGGAGCTGTTTTTT
D: .; size: .; V: TRBV7-9; J: TRBJ2-5; CDR3: CASSLVRGETQYF; DNA: TGTGCCAGCAGCTTAGTCAGGGGAGAGACCCAGTACTTC
D: .; size: .; V: TRBV5-4; J: TRBJ1-1; CDR3: CASSLGRGTEAFF; DNA: TGTGCCAGCAGCTTGGGTCGGGGCACTGAAGCTTTCTTT
D: .; size: few; V: TRBV19; J: TRBJ1-4; CDR3: CATHDGPGDEKLFF; DNA: TGTGCCACGCACGACGGCCCAGGGGATGAAAAACTGTTTTTT
D: TRBD1; size: .; V: TRBV9; J: TRBJ2-3; CDR3: CASSVDRGRPTDTQYF; DNA: TGTGCCAGCAGCGTGGACAGGGGGCGTCCGACAGATACGCAGTATTTT
D: TRBD1; size: .; V: TRBV27; J: TRBJ2-7; CDR3: CASRPRTGLMYEQYF; DNA: TGTGCCAGCAGACCCAGGACAGGCTTAATGTACGAGCAGTACTTC
D: TRBD1; size: .; V: TRBV7-8; J: TRBJ2-5; CDR3: CASSLVTGGETQYF; DNA: TGTGCCAGCAGCTTAGTGACAGGGGGAGAGACCCAGTACTTC
D: TRBD1; size: .; V: TRBV28; J: TRBJ1-3; CDR3: CASRQGGSGNTIYF; DNA: TGTGCCAGCCGACAGGGAGGCTCTGGAAACACCATATATTTT
D: .; size: once; V: TRBV4-1; J: TRBJ2-1; CDR3: CASSQALSGSYNEQFF; DNA: TGCGCCAGCAGCCAAGCTCTTAGCGGCTCCTACAATGAGCAGTTCTTC
D: .; size: few; V: TRBV5-4; J: TRBJ2-2; CDR3: CASSLEPNTGELFF; DNA: TGTGCCAGCAGCTTGGAGCCCAACACCGGGGAGCTGTTTTTT
D: .; size: once; V: TRBV5-5; J: TRBJ2-7; CDR3: CASSRPGGGPYEQYF; DNA: TGTGCCAGCAGCCGACCGGGAGGGGGCCCCTACGAGCAGTACTTC
D: .; size: .; V: TRBV28; J: TRBJ2-5; CDR3: CASRRRGGETQYF; DNA: TGTGCCAGCAGGCGAAGGGGGGGAGAGACCCAGTACTTC